This T cell receptor (beta chain) emerged from a study of T-cell reconstitution after alpha-beta-depleted transplantation in children. Overall study findings and caveats: After transplant, at about two months, alpha-beta T cells were reportedly derived from several hundred expanded graft clones. It was surviving recipient T cells and thymic progenitors that gave some patients high TCRbeta diversity at day 60. Fresh T-cell production supplied most of the T-cell counts and diversity seen one year after transplant.

Unique molecular identifiers featured in how the TCRbeta library was prepared. TCRdb re-analysed the PCR reads in MiXCR, keeping a single row per CDR3 protein. This table holds 700,000 to 950,000 distinct CDR3 sequences, under 20% found once. Notes on this clonotype: Its target is not known.

The ends were cut back, 8 bases at V and 0 bases at J, with 13 bases in the middle. Germline CDR1 reads KGHSH; CDR2 reads LQKENI. CDR3 length: 15 residues. Material: PBMCs, mostly from graft donor cells, obtained 360 days after TCRalphabeta/CD19-depleted stem cell transplant. The chain employs TRBV18 and TRBJ2-2, with a weak D call TRBD1 (5 bases). This clonotype was sampled from a male patient between 10 and 17 years old who had a stem cell transplant for acute lymphoblastic leukemia, so the T cells may come from the graft donor. The CDR3 region is CASHRTDPNTGELFF. CDR3 in DNA: TGTGCCAGCCACAGGACGGATCCGAACACCGGGGAGCTGTTTTTT.